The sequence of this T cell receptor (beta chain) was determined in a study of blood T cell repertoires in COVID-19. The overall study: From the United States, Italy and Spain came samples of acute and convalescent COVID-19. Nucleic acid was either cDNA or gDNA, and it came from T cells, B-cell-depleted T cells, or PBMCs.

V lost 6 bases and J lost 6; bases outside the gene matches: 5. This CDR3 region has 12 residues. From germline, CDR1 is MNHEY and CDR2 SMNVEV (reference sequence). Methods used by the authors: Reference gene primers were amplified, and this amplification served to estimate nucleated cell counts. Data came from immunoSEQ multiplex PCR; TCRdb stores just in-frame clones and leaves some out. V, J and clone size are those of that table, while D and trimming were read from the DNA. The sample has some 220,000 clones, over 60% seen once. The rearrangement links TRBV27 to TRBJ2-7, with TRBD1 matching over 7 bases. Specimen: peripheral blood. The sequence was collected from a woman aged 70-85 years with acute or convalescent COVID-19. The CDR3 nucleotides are TGTGCCAGCAGGACAGGGAAAGGCGAGCAGTACTTC. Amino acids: CASRTGKGEQYF.